The text below deals with one T cell receptor (beta chain). There is no known antigen for this receptor. One base away there is no much larger clone; base qualities are not given. TCRbeta CDR3 regions were amplified from genomic DNA by means of the immunoSEQ Assay, a bias-controlled multiplex PCR. The study's own analysis went as follows. The number of nucleated cells in each sample was estimated from the amplification of reference gene primers within the assay. Sequence reads were collapsed and filtered to measure the absolute abundance of every unique TCRbeta CDR3 rearrangement. For each sample, productive Simpson clonality was calculated as the square root of Simpson's diversity index across productive rearrangements. TCRdb retrieved this table from immuneACCESS and kept in-frame rearrangements only. Not all clones are present; in checked studies, unresolved V genes account for under half, and no reason is known for the remainder. The DNA gave D and trimming, while V, J and clone size come from that table. The sample table lists around 230,000 clones, roughly 80% of them with a count of one. 7.9% of the sample comes from the top ten.

The entry originates in a study of blood T cell repertoires in COVID-19 (dated by TCRdb to 2018 to 2021). As for the study more broadly: The collaborator samples originated in the United States, Italy and Spain and spanned the acute and convalescent phases of COVID-19. The dataset comprised deeply sampled blood TCRbeta repertoires from subjects exposed to, actively infected with, or recovered from COVID-19. The sample metadata nearly always contained a de-identified subject ID, COVID-19 status, age in years and sex. The prospective study material was composed of cDNA or gDNA derived from T cells, B-cell-depleted T cells, or PBMCs. Where available, HLA class I and class II types were taken from metadata supplied by the sample provider and were not determined by assay-based typing. The repertoires were released in a freely available public database intended as a resource for research on the immune response to SARS-CoV-2. Samples came from the ongoing ImmuneRACE study (first 160 participants) plus 1,254 subjects from 6 global collaborators.

The collaborating institutions used their own protocols to collect whole blood in K2EDTA tubes. For TCRbeta analysis, collaborators shipped samples as frozen whole blood, isolated PBMCs, or DNA extracted from either of those sample types. CDR1 and CDR2 were assigned from the germline V gene as LGHNT and FRNRAP. The CDR3 sequence holds 16 residues, the cysteine and phenylalanine included. The kept DNA is CDR3 alone, 48 bases in frame from the first base. V gives up 8 bases and J gives up 2 bases, and the segment between their germline ends measures 19 bases. Here is what the overall study found, with its caveats: The quantity of clinical and demographic metadata differed by source and by participant and was supplied without curation.

The TCR was taken from an elderly woman with acute or convalescent COVID-19. In this chain, TRBV12-5 is recombined with TRBJ2-1; D gene: possibly TRBD1, on 5 matching bases. Specimen: peripheral blood. For the CDR3, the sequence is CASSPPGQGTYNEQFF. The DNA is TGTGCTAGTAGCCCCCCCGGGCAGGGAACCTACAATGAGCAGTTCTTC.